This section outlines one T cell receptor (beta chain) sequence together with its context. The antigen is not known. Germline values: CDR1 SGDLS, CDR2 YYNGEE. The CDR3 has 13 amino acids. V was trimmed by 0 bases and J by 6 bases, leaving 10 bases between them. This entry comes from a study of OX40 agonist ivuxolimab in advanced cancers. About the research overall: Patients with hepatocellular carcinoma, melanoma, renal cell or head and neck cancer made up the dose-escalation patients.

General study findings and limits: More expanded clones were found, on average, in CD8+ than in CD4+ T cells. Dosing at 0.1 to 3.0 mg/kg was accompanied by clonal expansion of CD4+ and CD8+ blood T cells by week 6.

The table came from immunoSEQ multiplex PCR; TCRdb's copy has only in-frame clones and leaves some out. The sample records more than 40,000 clones, roughly three quarters being singletons. The sequencing used CD4+ or CD8+ T cells sorted from blood, collected in a trial of the OX40 agonist ivuxolimab. The gene calls are TRBV9 and TRBJ2-7; D gene unclear. This TCR was recovered from an adult with an advanced solid tumor such as melanoma, head and neck, liver or kidney cancer. The CDR3 DNA is TGTGCCAGCAGCGTAGTGGCCGCGTCCGAGCAGTACTTC. It codes for CASSVVAASEQYF.